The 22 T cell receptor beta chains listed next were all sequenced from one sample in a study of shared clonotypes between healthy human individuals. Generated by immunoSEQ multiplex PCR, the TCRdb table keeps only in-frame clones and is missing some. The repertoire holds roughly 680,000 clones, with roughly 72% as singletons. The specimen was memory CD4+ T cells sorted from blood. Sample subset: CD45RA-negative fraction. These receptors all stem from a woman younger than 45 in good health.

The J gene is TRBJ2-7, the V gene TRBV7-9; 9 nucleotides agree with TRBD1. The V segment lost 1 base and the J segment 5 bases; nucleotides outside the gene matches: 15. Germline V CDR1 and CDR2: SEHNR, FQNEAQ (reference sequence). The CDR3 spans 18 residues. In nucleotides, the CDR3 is TGTGCCAGCAGCTTAGAGGGGGACAGGGTCGGGGCCGCGCACGAGCAGTACTTC. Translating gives CASSLEGDRVGAAHEQYF.

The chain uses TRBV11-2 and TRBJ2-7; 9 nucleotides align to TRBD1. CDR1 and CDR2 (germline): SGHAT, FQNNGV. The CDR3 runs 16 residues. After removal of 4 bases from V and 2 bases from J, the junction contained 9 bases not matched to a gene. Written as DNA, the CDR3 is TGTGCCAGCAGCTCACCCGCGGGACAGGGAACCTACGAGCAGTACTTC. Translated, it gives CASSSPAGQGTYEQYF.

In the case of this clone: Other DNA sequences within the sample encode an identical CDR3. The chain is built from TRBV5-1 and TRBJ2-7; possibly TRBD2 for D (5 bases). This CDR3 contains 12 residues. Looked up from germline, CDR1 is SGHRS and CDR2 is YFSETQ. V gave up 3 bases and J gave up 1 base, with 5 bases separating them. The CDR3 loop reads CASSSGSYEQYF. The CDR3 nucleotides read TGCGCCAGCAGCTCGGGGTCCTACGAGCAGTACTTC.

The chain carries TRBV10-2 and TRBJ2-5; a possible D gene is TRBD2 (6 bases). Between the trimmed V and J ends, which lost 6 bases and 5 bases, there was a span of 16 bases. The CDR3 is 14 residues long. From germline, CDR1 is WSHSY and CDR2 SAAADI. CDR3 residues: CASSPLGGGETQYF. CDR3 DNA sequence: TGCGCCAGCAGCCCTTTGGGGGGTGGTGAGACCCAGTACTTC.

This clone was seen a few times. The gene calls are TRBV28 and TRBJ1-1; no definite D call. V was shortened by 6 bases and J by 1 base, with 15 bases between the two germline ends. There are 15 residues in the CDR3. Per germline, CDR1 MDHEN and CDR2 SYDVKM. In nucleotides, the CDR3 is TGTGCCAGCAGAATAACTCAGCTGGGGAACACTGAAGCTTTCTTT. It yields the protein CASRITQLGNTEAFF.

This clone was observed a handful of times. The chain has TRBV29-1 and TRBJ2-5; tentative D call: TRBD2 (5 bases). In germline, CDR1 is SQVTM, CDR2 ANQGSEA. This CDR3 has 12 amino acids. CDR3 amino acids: CSGRRDQETQYF. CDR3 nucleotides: TGCAGTGGTAGGCGGGACCAAGAGACCCAGTACTTC.

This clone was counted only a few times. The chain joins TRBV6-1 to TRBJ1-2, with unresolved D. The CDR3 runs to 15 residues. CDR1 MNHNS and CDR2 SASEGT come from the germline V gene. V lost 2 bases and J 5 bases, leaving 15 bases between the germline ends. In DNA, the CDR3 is TGTGCCAGCAGTGAAAGGTCCGCGGTTCGATATGGCTACACCTTC. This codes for CASSERSAVRYGYTF.

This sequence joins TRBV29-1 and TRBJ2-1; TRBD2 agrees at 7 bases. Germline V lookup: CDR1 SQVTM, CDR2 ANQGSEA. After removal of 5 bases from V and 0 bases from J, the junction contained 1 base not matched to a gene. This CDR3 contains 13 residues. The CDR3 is CSVRTSSYNEQFF. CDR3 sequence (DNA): TGCAGCGTTCGGACTAGCTCCTACAATGAGCAGTTCTTC.

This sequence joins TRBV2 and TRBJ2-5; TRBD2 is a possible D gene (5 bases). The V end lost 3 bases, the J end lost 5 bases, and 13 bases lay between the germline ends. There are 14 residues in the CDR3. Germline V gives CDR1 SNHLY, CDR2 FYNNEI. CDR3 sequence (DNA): TGTGCCAGCAGTGAGGACTTACTTGGGGAGACCCAGTACTTC. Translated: CASSEDLLGETQYF.

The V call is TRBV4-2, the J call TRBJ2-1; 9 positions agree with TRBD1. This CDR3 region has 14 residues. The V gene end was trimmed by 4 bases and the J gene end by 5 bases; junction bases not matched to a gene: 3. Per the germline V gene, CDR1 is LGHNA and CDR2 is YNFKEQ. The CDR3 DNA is TGTGCCAGCAGCCGGGGACAGGGAAACAATGAGCAGTTCTTC. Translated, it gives CASSRGQGNNEQFF.

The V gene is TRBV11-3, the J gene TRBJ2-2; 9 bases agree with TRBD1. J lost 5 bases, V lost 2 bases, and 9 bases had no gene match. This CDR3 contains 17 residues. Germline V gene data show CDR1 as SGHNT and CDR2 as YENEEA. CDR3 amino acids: CASSLKGWTGDTGELFF. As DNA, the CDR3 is TGTGCCAGCAGCTTAAAGGGGTGGACAGGGGATACCGGGGAGCTGTTTTTT.

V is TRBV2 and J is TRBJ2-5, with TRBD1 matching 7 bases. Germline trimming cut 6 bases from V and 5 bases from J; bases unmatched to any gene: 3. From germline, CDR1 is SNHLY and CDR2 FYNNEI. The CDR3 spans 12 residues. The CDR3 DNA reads TGTGCCAGCAGACAGGGGTGGGAGACCCAGTACTTC. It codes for CASRQGWETQYF.

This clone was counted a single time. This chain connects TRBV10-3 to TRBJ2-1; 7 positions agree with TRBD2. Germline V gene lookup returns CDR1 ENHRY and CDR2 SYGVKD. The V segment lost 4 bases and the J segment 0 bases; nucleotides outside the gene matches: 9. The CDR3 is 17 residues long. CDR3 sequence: CAISVGSGPVSYNEQFF. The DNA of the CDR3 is TGTGCCATCAGTGTAGGTAGCGGGCCTGTCTCCTACAATGAGCAGTTCTTC.

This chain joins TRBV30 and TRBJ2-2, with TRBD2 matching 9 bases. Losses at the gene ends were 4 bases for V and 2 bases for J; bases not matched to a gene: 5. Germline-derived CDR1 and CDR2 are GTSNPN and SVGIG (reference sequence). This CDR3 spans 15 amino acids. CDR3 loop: CAWKVSGSNTGELFF. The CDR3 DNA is TGTGCCTGGAAAGTTAGCGGGAGTAACACCGGGGAGCTGTTTTTT.

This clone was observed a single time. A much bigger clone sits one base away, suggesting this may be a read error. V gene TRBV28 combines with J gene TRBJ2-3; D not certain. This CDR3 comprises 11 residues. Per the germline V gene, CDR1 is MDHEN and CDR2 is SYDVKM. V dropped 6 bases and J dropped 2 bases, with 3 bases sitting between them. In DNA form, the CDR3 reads TGTGCCAGCAGCACCACAGATACGCAGTATTTT. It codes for CASSTTDTQYF.

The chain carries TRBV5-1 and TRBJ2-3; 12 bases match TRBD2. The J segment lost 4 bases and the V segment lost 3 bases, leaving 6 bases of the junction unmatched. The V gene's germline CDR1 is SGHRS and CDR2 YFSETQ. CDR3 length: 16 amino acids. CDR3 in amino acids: CASSSMTSGSADTQYF. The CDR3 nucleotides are TGCGCCAGCAGCTCCATGACTAGCGGGAGCGCAGATACGCAGTATTTT.

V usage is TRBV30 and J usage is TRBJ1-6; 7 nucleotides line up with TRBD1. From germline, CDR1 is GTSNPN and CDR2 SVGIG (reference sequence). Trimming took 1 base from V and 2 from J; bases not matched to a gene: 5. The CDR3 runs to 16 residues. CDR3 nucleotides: TGTGCCTGGAGTGCGGAGGGGGCTCCCTATAATTCACCCCTCCACTTT. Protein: CAWSAEGAPYNSPLHF.

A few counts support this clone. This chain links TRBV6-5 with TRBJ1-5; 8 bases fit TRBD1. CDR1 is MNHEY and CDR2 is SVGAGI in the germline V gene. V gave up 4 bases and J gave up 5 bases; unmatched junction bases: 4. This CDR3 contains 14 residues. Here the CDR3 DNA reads TGTGCCAGCAGTTCCGCACAGGGGGATCAGCCCCAGCATTTT. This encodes CASSSAQGDQPQHF.

The CDR3 sequence: CASSRTRRGYNQPQHF. CDR3 DNA: TGTGCCAGCAGTAGAACAAGGCGAGGGTACAATCAGCCCCAGCATTTT. This chain connects TRBV27 to TRBJ1-5; D is unresolved. Germline V gene lookup returns CDR1 MNHEY and CDR2 SMNVEV (reference sequence). The CDR3 is made up of 16 amino acids. V was trimmed by 5 bases and J by 3 bases, leaving 17 bases between them.

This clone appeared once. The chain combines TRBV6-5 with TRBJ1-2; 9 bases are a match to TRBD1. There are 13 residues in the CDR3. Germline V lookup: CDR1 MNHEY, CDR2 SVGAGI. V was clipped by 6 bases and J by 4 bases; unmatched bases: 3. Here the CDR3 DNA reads TGTGCCAGCAGGCGACAGGGGGTCTATGGCTACACCTTC. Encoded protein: CASRRQGVYGYTF.

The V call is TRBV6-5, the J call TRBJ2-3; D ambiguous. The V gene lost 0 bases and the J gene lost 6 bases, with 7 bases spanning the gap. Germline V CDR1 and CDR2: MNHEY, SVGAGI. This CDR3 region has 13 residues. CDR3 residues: CASSYSAADTQYF. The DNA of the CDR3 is TGTGCCAGCAGTTACTCTGCGGCGGATACGCAGTATTTT.

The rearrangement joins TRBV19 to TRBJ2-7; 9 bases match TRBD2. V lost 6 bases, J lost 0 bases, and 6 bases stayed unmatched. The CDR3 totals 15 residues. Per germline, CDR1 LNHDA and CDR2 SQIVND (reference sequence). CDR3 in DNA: TGTGCCAGTAGGCGACTAGCGGTAAGCTCCTACGAGCAGTACTTC. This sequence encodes CASRRLAVSSYEQYF.